The source of this T cell receptor (beta chain) is a study of blood T cells in healthy people across ages. Whole-study findings and limits: Investigators viewed diversity estimates from one million T cells as underestimates, the study reported. With unsorted PBMCs, a conclusive comparison of naive versus antigen-experienced cells was not possible. The recorded TCR beta diversity per million T cells decreased in a roughly linear manner with age.

Per germline, CDR1 SQVTM and CDR2 ANQGSEA. The CDR3 length is 14 residues. Per sample, extraction of total RNA gave at least 5.5 micrograms in every case. On this clonotype: As yet, its antigen is unknown. A junction end diverges from the germline sequence, so it may reflect a read error.

A second 7 to 11 cycle PCR used barcoded and J-beta primers. TCRdb reanalysed the 5' RACE reads using MiXCR and keeps one entry per CDR3 protein. There are about 640,000 distinct CDR3 sequences in the sample; 40% to 50% occur only once, and around 30% lies in the top ten. This TCR came from a man aged 80 or over in good health. The V call is TRBV29-1, the J call TRBJ2-3; 7 bases align to TRBD1. The sample taken for sequencing was blood. The CDR3 DNA sequence: TGCGGCGTTGGTGTAGGGGGCACGGCAGATACGCAGTATTTT. It yields the protein CGVGVGGTADTQYF.